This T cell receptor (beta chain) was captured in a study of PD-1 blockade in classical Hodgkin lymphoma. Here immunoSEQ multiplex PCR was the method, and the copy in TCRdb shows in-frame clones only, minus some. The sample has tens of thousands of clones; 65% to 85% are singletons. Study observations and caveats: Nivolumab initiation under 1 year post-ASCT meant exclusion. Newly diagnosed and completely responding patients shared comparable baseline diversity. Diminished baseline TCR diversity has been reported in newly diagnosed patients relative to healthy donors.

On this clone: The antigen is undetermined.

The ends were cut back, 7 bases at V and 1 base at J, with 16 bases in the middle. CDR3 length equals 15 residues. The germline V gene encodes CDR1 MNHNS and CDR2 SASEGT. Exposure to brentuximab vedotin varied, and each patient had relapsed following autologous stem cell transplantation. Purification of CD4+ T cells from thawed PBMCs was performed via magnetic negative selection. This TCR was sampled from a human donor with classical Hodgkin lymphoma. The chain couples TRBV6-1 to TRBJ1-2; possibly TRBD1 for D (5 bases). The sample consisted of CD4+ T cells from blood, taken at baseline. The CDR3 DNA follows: TGTGCCAGCACAGGGTCCACAGCCGATAACTATGGCTACACCTTC. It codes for CASTGSTADNYGYTF.